This T cell receptor (beta chain) was profiled in a study of blood T cell repertoires in COVID-19. Clones were sequenced by immunoSEQ multiplex PCR, and TCRdb holds only the in-frame ones, with some missing. The sample holds about 480,000 clones; about 88% are singletons and the top ten take approximately 8%. V lost 1 base to trimming and J lost 5 bases, with 12 bases between them. CDR1 is SGHRS and CDR2 is YFSETQ in the germline V gene. The CDR3 sequence is 14 residues long. Before being deemed recovered, Cohort 3 donors had two negative PCRs, clearance, or symptom resolution. The table lists this clone with a few counts.

This chain links TRBV5-1 with TRBJ1-1, with D possibly matching TRBD1 (5 bases). This TCR was recovered from an older woman who had recovered from COVID-19. Sequencing was performed on PBMCs or T cells enriched from blood (not recorded which). The CDR3 reads CASSLPRDGTEAFF. CDR3 in DNA: TGCGCCAGCAGCTTGCCCAGGGATGGTACTGAAGCTTTCTTT.